This T cell receptor beta chain was identified in a study of beta chain features in type 1 diabetes. The whole isolated RNA underwent reverse transcription, so sequencing captured expressed TCRB transcripts. Clones were read by immunoSEQ multiplex PCR, and TCRdb kept only the in-frame ones, dropping some. The sample consists of under 400,000 clones, 20% of them appearing once. The CDR3 is made up of 11 amino acids. The V end was cut by 4 bases, the J end by 9 bases, with 11 bases between. Germline V gene data show CDR1 as SGDLS and CDR2 as YYNGEE. The TCR originated in a woman between 18 and 29 years old in good health. Source material: naive CD4+ T cells from blood. The chain links TRBV9 to TRBJ2-7; D call uncertain. The CDR3 sequence: CASSPWQVQYF. CDR3 in DNA: TGTGCCAGCAGCCCCTGGCAGGTGCAGTACTTC. The entire variable domain, with the rest obtained from reference TRBV9 and TRBJ2-7, is as follows: DSGVTQTPKHLITATGQRVTLRCSPRSGDLSVYWYQQSLDQGLQFLIQYYNGEERAKGNILERFSAQQFPDLHSELNLSSLELGDSALYFCASSPWQVQYFGPGTRLTVT.